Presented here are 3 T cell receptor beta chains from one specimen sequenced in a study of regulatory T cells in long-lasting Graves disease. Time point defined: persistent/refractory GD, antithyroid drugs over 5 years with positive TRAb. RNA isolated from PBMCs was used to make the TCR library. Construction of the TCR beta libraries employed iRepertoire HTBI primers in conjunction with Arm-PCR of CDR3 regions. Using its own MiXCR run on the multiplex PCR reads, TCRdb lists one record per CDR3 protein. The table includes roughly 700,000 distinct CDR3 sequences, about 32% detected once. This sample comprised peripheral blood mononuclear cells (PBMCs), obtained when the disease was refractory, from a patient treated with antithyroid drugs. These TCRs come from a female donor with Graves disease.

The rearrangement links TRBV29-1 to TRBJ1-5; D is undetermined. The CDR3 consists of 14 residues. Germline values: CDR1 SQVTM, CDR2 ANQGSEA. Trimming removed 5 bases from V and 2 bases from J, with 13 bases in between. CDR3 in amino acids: CSVSDPERNQPQHF. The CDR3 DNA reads TGCAGCGTTTCCGATCCGGAGCGCAATCAGCCCCAGCATTTT.

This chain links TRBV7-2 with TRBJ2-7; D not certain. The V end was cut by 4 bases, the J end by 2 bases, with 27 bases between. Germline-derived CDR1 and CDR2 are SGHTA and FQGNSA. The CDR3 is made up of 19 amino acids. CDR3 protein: CASSCILGLESNQTYEQYF. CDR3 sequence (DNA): TGTGCCAGCAGCTGCATACTGGGGTTAGAGAGTAACCAAACCTACGAGCAGTACTTC.

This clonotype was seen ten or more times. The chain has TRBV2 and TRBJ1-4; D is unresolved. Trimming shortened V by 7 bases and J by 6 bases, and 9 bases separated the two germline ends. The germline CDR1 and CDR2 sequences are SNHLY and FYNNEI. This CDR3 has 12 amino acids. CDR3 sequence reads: CASTPLDEKLFF. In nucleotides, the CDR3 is TGTGCCAGCACCCCCTTAGATGAAAAACTGTTTTTT.